A single sample gave rise to the 19 T cell receptor beta chains below, sequenced in a study of a mutant IDH1 vaccine in newly diagnosed glioma. Antigen specificity for these receptors is unknown. Clones were read by immunoSEQ multiplex PCR, and TCRdb kept only the in-frame ones, dropping some. The repertoire has tens of thousands of clones, around 87% of them found once; the top ten carry roughly 1.5%. Specified time point: week 35, safety follow-up. With topical imiquimod, each dose of the vaccine consisted of 300 ug of mutant IDH1 20-mer peptide. The sample here was PBMCs, taken from a glioma patient whose treatment included an IDH1 peptide vaccine. These receptors came from a man aged 35-49 years with glioma.

Here the CDR3 DNA reads TGTGCCAGCAGTCCATCGGACGGTTACTACGAGCAGTACGTC. Amino acid sequence: CASSPSDGYYEQYV. The J gene is TRBJ2-7, the V gene TRBV28, with no clear D. The CDR3 loop spans 14 amino acids. In germline, CDR1 is MDHEN, CDR2 SYDVKM. The V gene lost 5 bases and the J gene lost 3 bases, with 14 bases spanning the gap.

The gene calls are TRBV5-1 and TRBJ1-2; unclear D gene. The CDR3 is 13 residues long. CDR1 SGHRS and CDR2 YFSETQ come from the germline V gene. Trimming left V 2 bases short and J 8 bases short, with 13 bases between. The DNA for the CDR3 is TGCGCCAGCAGCTTTGGACCCGAGGGCGGCTACACCTTC. It specifies CASSFGPEGGYTF.

The chain has TRBV7-6 and TRBJ1-1; maybe TRBD1 (5 bases). The CDR3 loop spans 13 amino acids. Trimming cost V 1 base and J 3 bases, with 6 bases left between them. Per germline, CDR1 SGHVS and CDR2 FNYEAQ. DNA of the CDR3: TGTGCCAGCAGCTTAGGAGGGGACACTGAAGCTTTCTTT. Translated: CASSLGGDTEAFF.

V usage is TRBV2 and J usage is TRBJ2-1, with D unclear. Germline lookup yields CDR1 SNHLY and CDR2 FYNNEI. Trimming removed 6 bases at V and 6 bases at J, with 15 bases between. The CDR3 spans 14 residues. This CDR3 is CASRTNRASNEQFF. The CDR3 nucleotides are TGTGCCAGCAGAACGAACCGGGCATCCAATGAGCAGTTCTTC.

About this clone: Other DNA sequences in the same sample also yield this CDR3. The V gene is TRBV20-1, the J gene TRBJ2-5; perhaps TRBD2 as D (6 bases). Between the trimmed V and J ends, which lost 6 bases and 5 bases, there was a span of 10 bases. This CDR3 spans 11 amino acids. CDR1 is DFQATT and CDR2 is SNEGSKA in the germline V gene (reference sequence). CDR3 in DNA: TGCAGTGCCCGGGCGGGGGAGACCCAGTACTTC. Translation: CSARAGETQYF.

The gene calls are TRBV7-9 and TRBJ1-1, with D unresolved. Germline V lookup: CDR1 SEHNR, CDR2 FQNEAQ (reference sequence). The CDR3 covers 16 residues. With 3 bases removed from V and 4 bases from J, the gap between germline ends came to 18 bases. CDR3 sequence reads: CASSLPPGNEVTEAFF. Here the CDR3 DNA reads TGTGCCAGCAGCTTGCCCCCGGGGAACGAGGTCACTGAAGCTTTCTTT.

The chain recombines TRBV7-2 with TRBJ2-5, with D unclear. Germline CDR1 reads SGHTA; CDR2 reads FQGNSA. This CDR3 contains 13 residues. V was cut by 6 bases and J by 2 bases, with 10 bases left in between. The CDR3 spells CASREVPQETQYF. The CDR3 bases are TGTGCCAGCAGAGAAGTTCCACAAGAGACCCAGTACTTC.

Only one count was recorded for this clone. The chain couples TRBV28 to TRBJ2-2, with a tentative D call TRBD2 (6 bases). Per the germline V gene, CDR1 is MDHEN and CDR2 is SYDVKM. V lost 3 bases and J lost 4, with 6 bases in between. The CDR3 covers 13 residues. The CDR3 region is CASSFGGTGELFF. As DNA, the CDR3 is TGTGCCAGCAGTTTCGGGGGCACCGGGGAGCTGTTTTTT.

V gene TRBV4-1 combines with J gene TRBJ2-5; D is perhaps TRBD2 (6 bases). CDR1 is MGHRA and CDR2 is YSYEKL in the germline V gene. The V gene lost 5 bases and the J gene lost 5 bases, with 24 bases spanning the gap. CDR3 length: 17 amino acids. The CDR3 loop reads CASSARPARDSGETQYF. The DNA for the CDR3 is TGCGCCAGCAGCGCAAGACCCGCCCGGGACTCCGGTGAGACCCAGTACTTC.

The J gene is TRBJ2-7, the V gene TRBV4-2, with D unresolved. CDR1 and CDR2 from the germline V gene are LGHNA and YNFKEQ. The germline V and J ends were trimmed by 0 bases and 9 bases, with 9 bases remaining between them. The CDR3 spans 12 residues. The CDR3 region is CASSQEDRRQYF. The CDR3 nucleotides read TGTGCCAGCAGCCAAGAGGACCGGAGGCAGTACTTC.

As regards this clone: This CDR3 fails to terminate in the conserved phenylalanine or tryptophan, so it likely reflects a read error. The limits of the CDR3 on the DNA are not certain, so only TCRdb's listed CDR3 is given. The chain's CDR3 is CASSSPSGQGVLL. The chain carries TRBV11-2 and TRBJ1-2; the listed D gene, TRBD1, was not tested against the DNA. The CDR3 is 13 residues long, ends included. Germline lookup yields CDR1 SGHAT and CDR2 FQNNGV.

This chain joins TRBV10-1 and TRBJ2-1, with TRBD2 matching 13 bases. Germline V gene sequence: CDR1 WNHNN, CDR2 SYGVQD (reference sequence). The CDR3 sequence is 15 residues long. The trim removed 4 bases at V and 8 bases at J, leaving 5 bases unmatched. The CDR3 DNA follows: TGCGCCAGCAGTGTGACTAGCGGGGGGAGGTATGAGCAGTTCTTC. It is translated as CASSVTSGGRYEQFF.

The CDR3, as DNA: TGTGCCAGCAGCGGGCGCAGTTTGAACACTGAAGCTTTCTTT. This encodes CASSGRSLNTEAFF. This sequence joins TRBV27 and TRBJ1-1, with D unresolved. Germline-derived CDR1 and CDR2 are MNHEY and SMNVEV (reference sequence). Deletions cut 6 bases from V and 0 bases from J, with 11 bases between. There are 14 residues in the CDR3.

The J gene is TRBJ1-2, the V gene TRBV6-1; 9 bases align to TRBD1. V lost 5 bases and J lost 4; bases outside the gene matches: 8. The length of the CDR3 is 15 residues. Per the germline V gene, CDR1 is MNHNS and CDR2 is SASEGT. The CDR3 nucleotides read TGTGCCAGCAGTCCCGGCCGGGGACAGGGCTATGGCTACACCTTC. It is translated as CASSPGRGQGYGYTF.

The rearrangement links TRBV2 to TRBJ2-7; D gene unclear. Germline V CDR1 and CDR2: SNHLY, FYNNEI. Deletions cut 4 bases from V and 0 bases from J, with 10 bases between. This CDR3 contains 14 residues. The CDR3 spells CASSGATSSYEQYV. The CDR3 DNA is TGTGCCAGCAGTGGCGCAACGAGCTCCTACGAGCAGTACGTC.

Note on this clone: One end of the junction fails to match germline, which may point to a read error. The chain combines TRBV7-7 with TRBJ1-2; D is undetermined. The CDR3 runs to 16 residues. Germline loops: CDR1 SSHAT, CDR2 FNYEAQ (reference sequence). CDR3 protein: CASSFRPHLDNYGYTF. The CDR3 nucleotides read TGTGCTAGCAGCTTTAGGCCCCACCTTGACAACTATGGCTACACCTTC.

The gene calls are TRBV2 and TRBJ1-5; TRBD1 is a possible D gene (6 bases). Trimming removed 6 bases at V and 6 bases at J, with 12 bases between. From germline, CDR1 is SNHLY and CDR2 FYNNEI. There are 13 residues in the CDR3. The CDR3 nucleotides read TGTGCCAGCAGCCGAGGGGGGAGTCAGCCCCAGCATTTT. Encoded protein: CASSRGGSQPQHF.

The chain is built from TRBV19 and TRBJ1-1; 7 bases agree with TRBD1. CDR1 LNHDA and CDR2 SQIVND come from the germline V gene (reference sequence). The CDR3 totals 12 residues. Unmatched junction bases numbered 7, after V lost 5 bases and J lost 10 bases. The CDR3 loop is CASSPRQGGAFF. The DNA for the CDR3 is TGTGCCAGTAGTCCCCGACAGGGAGGAGCTTTCTTT.

The chain links TRBV19 to TRBJ2-3, with TRBD1 identical over 7 bases. V gave up 8 bases and J gave up 4 bases; unmatched junction bases: 6. Germline V gene lookup returns CDR1 LNHDA and CDR2 SQIVND (reference sequence). This CDR3 region has 13 residues. The CDR3 DNA reads as TGTGCCAGTCAACAGGGGCCCGCAGATACGCAGTATTTT. Its protein product is CASQQGPADTQYF.